Below are 2 T cell receptor beta chains sequenced from a single sample in a study of CD8 T cells in ankylosing spondylitis. TCRdb reprocessed the 5' RACE reads via MiXCR and lists one record per CDR3 protein. Of more than 35,000 distinct CDR3 sequences listed, approximately 2.6% are singletons. What was sequenced was blood, either unsorted or a sorted T cell fraction (not recorded which). All receptors come from a male donor with ankylosing spondylitis or in good health (not recorded which).

The gene calls are TRBV9 and TRBJ2-5; TRBD1 or TRBD2 may be the D gene (5 bases each). Germline CDR1 SGDLS, CDR2 YYNGEE. V was pared by 0 bases and J by 4 bases, with 13 bases between. This CDR3 is built from 15 residues. DNA for the CDR3: TGTGCCAGCAGCGTAGGGCTCACGGGGCGAGAGACCCAGTACTTC. Translating gives CASSVGLTGRETQYF.

Many counts were recorded for this clonotype. V and J are TRBV9 and TRBJ1-1; possibly TRBD1 for D (5 bases). Germline values: CDR1 SGDLS, CDR2 YYNGEE. The CDR3 totals 14 residues. The V end was cut by 2 bases, the J end by 1 base, with 9 bases between. The CDR3 bases are TGTGCCAGCAGCGTCACAGGACAGAACACTGAAGCTTTCTTT. Translation: CASSVTGQNTEAFF.